Listed below are T cell receptor beta chains from one sample, sequenced in a study of control samples from healthy donors and cancer patients. Sequencing was performed with immunoSEQ multiplex PCR; in TCRdb, only in-frame clones are kept and a portion is missing. The sample records approximately 100,000 clones, 90% being singletons. Material: blood. All receptors come from a woman younger than 30 in good health. Each CDR3 is given with its conserved first and last residue. For some rows the clone size is stated as once, few or many, or as a class when expanded; others skip it.

V gene	clone size	J gene	CDR3 protein
TRBV9	once	TRBJ1-3	CASSESSGNTIYF
TRBV2	.	TRBJ2-3	CASSDQSTDTQYF
TRBV4-2	.	TRBJ1-1	CASSQELQGGYTEAFF
TRBV29-1	.	TRBJ2-6	CSVAGAEGANVLTF
TRBV2	.	TRBJ1-6	CASSEEAYNSPLHF
TRBV7-3	.	TRBJ1-2	CASSLMNGGTAPFHGYTF
TRBV9	.	TRBJ1-2	CASSVGQNYGYTF
TRBV7-2	.	TRBJ1-2	CASSPQGGANYGYTF
TRBV19	.	TRBJ2-7	CASSDPGGTLYEQYF
TRBV13	once	TRBJ2-5	CASSPGLDQETQYF
TRBV12-3/TRBV12-4	.	TRBJ2-7	CASSLSKQYF
TRBV3-1/TRBV3-2	.	TRBJ2-2	CASSHLFWRGGSNTGELFF
TRBV2	.	TRBJ1-2	CASSESRVDYYGYTF
TRBV3-1/TRBV3-2	once	TRBJ2-3	CASRTLAGGGDTQYF
TRBV27	.	TRBJ2-7	CASGPLKEQYF
TRBV6-5	once	TRBJ2-7	CASSLRTGGYEQYF
TRBV28	.	TRBJ1-5	CASSLLAGGAGQPQHF
TRBV7-6	once	TRBJ1-1	CASSLSQGPSHTEAFF
TRBV2	.	TRBJ1-2	CASSASPNPGPSYGYTF
TRBV7-9	.	TRBJ1-5	CASSFFGDSNQPQHF
TRBV6-6	.	TRBJ2-2	CATNQGVETGELFF
TRBV5-6	few	TRBJ1-2	CASSPTGGGRSFDRYGYTF